The 14 T cell receptor beta chains in this list originate from one sample, sequenced in a study of shared clonotypes between healthy human individuals (dated by TCRdb to the early 2020s). The library was obtained by the immunoSEQ multiplex PCR assay. TCRdb holds this immuneACCESS table with in-frame rearrangements only. Some clones are missing; in checked studies, unresolved V genes explain under half, and the rest has no known cause. Recorded for this sample are about 2.4 million clones; roughly 93% of them occurred a single time. Around 0.37% of the sample is taken by the ten largest. Sequenced sample: naive CD4+ T cells from PBMCs. The label giving this sample's cell subset or site can be read as: CD45RA+ positively selected. The origin of the receptors is a man aged 18 to 30 in good health. Some clones in this sample may be carry-over from other donors' samples.

The chain joins TRBV5-1 to TRBJ2-1; D uncertain. The V and J ends lost 0 bases and 3 bases respectively, with 4 bases between them. Germline V lookup: CDR1 SGHRS, CDR2 YFSETQ. The CDR3 runs to 13 residues. CDR3 region: CASSLADYNEQFF. DNA of the CDR3: TGCGCCAGCAGCTTGGCCGACTACAATGAGCAGTTCTTC.

As for this clone: This same CDR3 is encoded by further DNA sequences in the sample. V usage is TRBV19 and J usage is TRBJ1-2, with D possibly matching TRBD1 (5 bases). This CDR3 is built from 14 residues. Germline V gives CDR1 LNHDA, CDR2 SQIVND (reference sequence). The V end lost 3 bases, the J end lost 2 bases, and 10 bases lay between the germline ends. The CDR3 reads CASSIRAGNYGYTF. In nucleotides, the CDR3 is TGTGCCAGTAGTATCAGGGCGGGGAACTATGGCTACACCTTC. Based on the CDR3 plus reference TRBV19 and TRBJ1-2, the full variable domain is DGGITQSPKYLFRKEGQNVTLSCEQNLNHDAMYWYRQDPGQGLRLIYYSQIVNDFQKGDIAEGYSVSREKKESFPLTVTSAQKNPTAFYLCASSIRAGNYGYTFGSGTRLTVV.

The gene calls are TRBV5-1 and TRBJ1-3, with TRBD1 matching over 8 bases. The CDR3 totals 14 residues. CDR1 SGHRS and CDR2 YFSETQ come from the germline V gene. The trim removed 4 bases at V and 8 bases at J, leaving 8 bases unmatched. The CDR3: CASSPQGAGDTIYF. The CDR3 DNA is TGCGCCAGCAGCCCGCAGGGGGCCGGGGACACCATATATTTT.

The rearrangement joins TRBV9 to TRBJ2-5; the D call may be TRBD1 or TRBD2 (5 bases each). Germline V gene data show CDR1 as SGDLS and CDR2 as YYNGEE. V lost 2 bases and J 1 base, leaving 18 bases between the germline ends. The CDR3 is 17 amino acids. The CDR3 region is CASSVGFGTPGQETQYF. CDR3 DNA: TGTGCCAGCAGCGTGGGGTTTGGGACGCCGGGCCAAGAGACCCAGTACTTC.

The V and J genes are TRBV7-9 and TRBJ2-1; D may be TRBD1 (5 bases). CDR3 length equals 12 residues. Germline CDR1 and CDR2: SEHNR and FQNEAQ (reference sequence). Trimming shortened V by 5 bases and J by 6 bases, and 8 bases separated the two germline ends. CDR3 protein: CASSTDSNEQFF. In nucleotides, the CDR3 is TGTGCCAGCAGCACCGACAGCAATGAGCAGTTCTTC.

The chain recombines TRBV18 with TRBJ2-7, with 7 bases that match TRBD1. CDR1 and CDR2 from the germline V gene are KGHSH and LQKENI. V lost 3 bases, J lost 7 bases, and 9 bases stayed unmatched. The length of the CDR3 is 14 residues. The CDR3 loop is CASSPWTGPLEQYF. Here the CDR3 DNA reads TGTGCCAGCTCACCCTGGACAGGCCCCTTGGAGCAGTACTTC.

The chain links TRBV6-6 to TRBJ2-5; tentatively, D is TRBD1 (7 bases). V was cut by 4 bases and J by 1 base, with 16 bases left in between. Germline CDR1 reads MNHNY; CDR2 reads SVGAGI (reference sequence). The length of the CDR3 is 16 residues. The CDR3, as DNA: TGTGCCAGCAGTTCCTACAGGGGAGGCGGCCAAGAGACCCAGTACTTC. It specifies CASSSYRGGGQETQYF.

V gene TRBV29-1 combines with J gene TRBJ2-1; possibly TRBD2 for D (5 bases). Germline-derived CDR1 and CDR2 are SQVTM and ANQGSEA. CDR3 length: 15 residues. The ends were cut back, 3 bases at V and 1 base at J, with 13 bases in the middle. Here the CDR3 reads CSVDRTGFSYNEQFF. The CDR3 nucleotides read TGCAGCGTTGATAGAACGGGATTTTCCTACAATGAGCAGTTCTTC.

The chain couples TRBV19 to TRBJ1-3; D not resolved. The CDR3 covers 11 residues. The germline V gene has CDR1 LNHDA and CDR2 SQIVND (reference sequence). The V end was cut by 11 bases, the J end by 2 bases, with 7 bases between. In nucleotides, the CDR3 is TGTGCCGGGGTGACTGGAAACACCATATATTTT. It yields the protein CAGVTGNTIYF.

The sample holds a few counts of this clone. The rearrangement joins TRBV28 to TRBJ2-6, with unresolved D. Germline loops: CDR1 MDHEN, CDR2 SYDVKM. Trimming took off 5 bases at V and 4 bases at J, with 12 bases between the two ends. The CDR3 covers 15 residues. CDR3 loop: CASSPNGAGANVLTF. The DNA for the CDR3 is TGTGCCAGCAGTCCAAACGGTGCCGGGGCCAACGTCCTGACTTTC. The full variable domain, rest sourced from reference TRBV28 and TRBJ2-6, is DVKVTQSSRYLVKRTGEKVFLECVQDMDHENMFWYRQDPGLGLRLIYFSYDVKMKEKGDIPEGYSVSREKKERFSLILESASTNQTSMYLCASSPNGAGANVLTFGAGSRLTVL.

The genes are TRBV19 and TRBJ2-5; 8 bases line up with TRBD2. CDR3 size: 15 residues. The trim removed 0 bases at V and 5 bases at J, leaving 5 bases unmatched. Germline CDR1 reads LNHDA; CDR2 reads SQIVND (reference sequence). For the CDR3, the DNA is TGTGCCAGTAGTATAGATTGGACTAGCCGGGAGACCCAGTACTTC. Translating it yields CASSIDWTSRETQYF.

Note on this clone: Other DNA sequences in this specimen translate into the identical CDR3. The V and J genes are TRBV9 and TRBJ2-3; TRBD2 aligns across 11 bases. The germline gives CDR1 SGDLS, CDR2 YYNGEE. V lost 3 bases and J lost 0; bases outside the gene matches: 3. The CDR3 has 16 residues. The CDR3 here is CASSAGTSGSTDTQYF. CDR3 nucleotide sequence: TGTGCCAGCAGCGCGGGGACTAGCGGAAGCACAGATACGCAGTATTTT.

This chain joins TRBV7-2 and TRBJ1-4; D might be TRBD1 (5 bases). The length of the CDR3 is 15 residues. Germline lookup yields CDR1 SGHTA and CDR2 FQGNSA. The V and J ends lost 5 bases and 0 bases respectively, with 10 bases between them. The CDR3 loop is CASSPRTTTNEKLFF. CDR3 nucleotides: TGTGCCAGCAGCCCTCGGACAACAACTAATGAAAAACTGTTTTTT.

The rearrangement links TRBV18 to TRBJ1-3; no clear D gene. The germline CDR1 and CDR2 sequences are KGHSH and LQKENI. This CDR3 is 16 amino acids long. Trimming pared 5 bases from V and 0 bases from J, leaving 14 bases between. CDR3 DNA: TGTGCCAGCTCAACGGGTCAGGCGGTCTCTGGAAACACCATATATTTT. As protein: CASSTGQAVSGNTIYF.